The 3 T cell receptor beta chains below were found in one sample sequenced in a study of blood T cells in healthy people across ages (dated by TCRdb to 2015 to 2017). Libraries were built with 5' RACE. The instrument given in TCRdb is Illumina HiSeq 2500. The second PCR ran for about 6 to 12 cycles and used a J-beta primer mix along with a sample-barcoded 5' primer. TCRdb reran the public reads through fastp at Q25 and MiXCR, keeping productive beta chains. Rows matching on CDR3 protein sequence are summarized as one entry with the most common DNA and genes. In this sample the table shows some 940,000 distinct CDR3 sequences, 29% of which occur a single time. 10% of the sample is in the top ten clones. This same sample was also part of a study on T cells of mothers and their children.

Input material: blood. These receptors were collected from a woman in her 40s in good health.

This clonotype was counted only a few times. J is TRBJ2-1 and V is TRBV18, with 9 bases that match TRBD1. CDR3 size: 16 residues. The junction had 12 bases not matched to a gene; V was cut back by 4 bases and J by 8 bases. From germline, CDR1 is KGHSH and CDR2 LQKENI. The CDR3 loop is CASSLYRDRVGYEQFF. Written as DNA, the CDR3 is TGTGCCAGCTCACTCTATCGGGACAGGGTTGGCTATGAGCAGTTCTTC. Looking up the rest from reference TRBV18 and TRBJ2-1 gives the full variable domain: NAGVMQNPRHLVRRRGQEARLRCSPMKGHSHVYWYRQLPEEGLKFMVYLQKENIIDESGMPKERFSAEFPKEGPSILRIQQVVRGDSAAYFCASSLYRDRVGYEQFFGPGTRLTVL.

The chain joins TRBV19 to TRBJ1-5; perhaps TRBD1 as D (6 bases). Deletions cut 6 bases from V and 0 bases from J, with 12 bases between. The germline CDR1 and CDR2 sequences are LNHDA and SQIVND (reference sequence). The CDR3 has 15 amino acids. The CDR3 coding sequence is TGTGCCAGTAGACAGGGCCAAAATAGCAATCAGCCCCAGCATTTT. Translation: CASRQGQNSNQPQHF.

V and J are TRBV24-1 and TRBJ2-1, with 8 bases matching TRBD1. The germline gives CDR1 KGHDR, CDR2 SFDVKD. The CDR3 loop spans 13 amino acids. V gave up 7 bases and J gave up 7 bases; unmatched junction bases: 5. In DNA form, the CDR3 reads TGTGCCACCAGACAGGGGGATTGGAATGAGCAGTTCTTC. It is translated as CATRQGDWNEQFF.